This T cell receptor beta chain was documented in a study of T cells in Graves' hyperthyroidism and ophthalmopathy. This clonotype was recorded many times. Its target is unknown. Findings and limits, study-wide: Ophthalmopathy was separated from stable hyperthyroidism by a 13 V-J model. Most clonotypes that expanded in the thyroid above 0.001 also showed up in blood.

This CDR3 has 14 amino acids. V was shortened by 5 bases and J by 7 bases, with 12 bases between the two germline ends. Germline V CDR1 and CDR2: MNHEY, SMNVEV (reference sequence). From RNA transcripts, TCR beta CDR3 regions were amplified. With the HTBI primer set, the TCR CDR3 went through a first round of RT-PCR. TCRdb reanalysed the multiplex PCR reads using MiXCR and keeps one entry per CDR3 protein. This sample has 360,000 or so distinct CDR3 sequences, with roughly 18% found just once. V and J are TRBV27 and TRBJ1-6; D is perhaps TRBD1 (6 bases). The clonotype originates from a woman aged 40-49 years with Graves' ophthalmopathy. Sequencing was performed on blood. CDR3: CASSPGVWNSPLHF. The CDR3 nucleotides are TGTGCCAGCAGTCCAGGGGTATGGAATTCACCCCTCCACTTT.